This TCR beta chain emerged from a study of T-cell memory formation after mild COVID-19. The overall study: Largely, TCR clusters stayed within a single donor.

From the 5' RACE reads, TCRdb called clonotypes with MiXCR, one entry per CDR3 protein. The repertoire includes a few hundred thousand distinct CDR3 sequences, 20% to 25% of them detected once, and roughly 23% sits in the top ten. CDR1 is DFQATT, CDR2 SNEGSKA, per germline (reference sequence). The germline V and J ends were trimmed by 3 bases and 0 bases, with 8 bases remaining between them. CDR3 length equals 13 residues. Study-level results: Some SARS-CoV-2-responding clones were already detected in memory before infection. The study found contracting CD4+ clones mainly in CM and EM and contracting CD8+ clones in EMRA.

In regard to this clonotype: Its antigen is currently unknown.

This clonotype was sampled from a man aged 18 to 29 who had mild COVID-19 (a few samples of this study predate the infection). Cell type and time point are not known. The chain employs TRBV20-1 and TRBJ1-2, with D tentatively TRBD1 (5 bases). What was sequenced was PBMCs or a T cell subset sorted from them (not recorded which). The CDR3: CSARRQTNYGYTF. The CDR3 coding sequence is TGCAGTGCTAGGAGACAGACTAACTATGGCTACACCTTC.